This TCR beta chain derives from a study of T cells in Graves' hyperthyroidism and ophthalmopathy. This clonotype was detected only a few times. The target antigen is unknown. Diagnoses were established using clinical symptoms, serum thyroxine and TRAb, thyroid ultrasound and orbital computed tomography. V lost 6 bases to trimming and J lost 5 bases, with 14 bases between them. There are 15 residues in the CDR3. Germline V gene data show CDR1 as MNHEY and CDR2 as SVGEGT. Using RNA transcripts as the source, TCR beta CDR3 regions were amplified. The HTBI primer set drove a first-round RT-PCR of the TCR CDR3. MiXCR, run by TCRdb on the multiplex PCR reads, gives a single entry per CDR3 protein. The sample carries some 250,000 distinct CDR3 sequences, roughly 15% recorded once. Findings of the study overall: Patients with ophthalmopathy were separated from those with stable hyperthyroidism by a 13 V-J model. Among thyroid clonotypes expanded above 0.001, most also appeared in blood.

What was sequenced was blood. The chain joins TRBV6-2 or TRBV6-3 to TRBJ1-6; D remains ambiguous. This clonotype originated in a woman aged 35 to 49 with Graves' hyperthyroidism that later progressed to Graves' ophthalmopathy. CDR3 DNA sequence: TGTGCCAGCAGCGCGGTGCTGGCTGATAATTCACCCCTCCACTTT. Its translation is CASSAVLADNSPLHF.